These T cell receptor beta chains were read from a single sample in a study of CD8 T cells in ankylosing spondylitis. TCRdb used MiXCR to reprocess the 5' RACE reads, holding one entry per CDR3 protein. The profile shows some 700,000 distinct CDR3 sequences, around a fifth of them singletons. The sequencing input was blood, either unsorted or a sorted T cell fraction (not recorded which). Receptors were obtained from a male donor with ankylosing spondylitis. Both conserved end residues are part of each CDR3. Each record gives: D gene, clone size, V gene, J gene, CDR3 length, CDR3 protein, CDR3 DNA. A D gene is named only where the DNA matches it firmly. Clone size is shown for a subset of rows, as once, few, many or a class of expanded clone.

TRBD1	NA	TRBV28	TRBJ1-2	14	CASSTSGTAYGYTF	TGTGCCAGCAGTACATCCGGGACAGCATATGGCTACACCTTC
TRBD1	many	TRBV5-6	TRBJ2-1	16	CASSPPKGTANNEQFF	TGTGCCAGCAGTCCACCCAAAGGGACAGCCAACAATGAGCAGTTCTTC
NA	few	TRBV12-5	TRBJ2-7	13	CASAGESSYEQYF	TGTGCTAGTGCTGGGGAGAGCTCCTACGAGCAGTACTTC
NA	many	TRBV20-1	TRBJ2-1	13	CSANPGLYNEQFF	TGCAGTGCTAATCCGGGACTCTACAATGAGCAGTTCTTC
TRBD1	NA	TRBV6-5	TRBJ2-5	15	CASSYGTGGSETQYF	TGTGCCAGCAGTTACGGGACAGGGGGATCGGAGACCCAGTACTTC
NA	NA	TRBV2	TRBJ2-7	14	CASRAHGTSYEQYF	TGTGCCAGCAGAGCTCACGGGACATCCTACGAGCAGTACTTC
TRBD2	NA	TRBV13	TRBJ2-3	16	CASSLEVAGEADTQYF	TGTGCCAGCAGCTTAGAGGTAGCGGGAGAAGCAGATACGCAGTATTTT
TRBD2	few	TRBV6-2/TRBV6-3	TRBJ2-1	14	CASVFAGATNEQFF	TGTGCCAGCGTTTTTGCGGGAGCGACCAATGAGCAGTTCTTC
TRBD1	few	TRBV27	TRBJ1-6	14	CASSVGQNNSPLHF	TGTGCCAGCAGTGTGGGACAGAATAATTCACCCCTCCACTTT
TRBD1	few	TRBV11-3	TRBJ2-1	14	CASSLRGQGNEQFF	TGTGCCAGCAGCTTAAGGGGACAGGGCAATGAGCAGTTCTTC
NA	NA	TRBV28	TRBJ1-5	15	CASSFVPGPNQPQHF	TGTGCCAGCAGTTTCGTCCCAGGGCCGAATCAGCCCCAGCATTTT
NA	few	TRBV18	TRBJ1-1	15	CASSQSLRTDTEAFF	TGTGCCAGCTCACAATCACTTAGGACCGACACTGAAGCTTTCTTT
NA	few	TRBV5-5	TRBJ2-1	13	CASRLSPDNEQFF	TGTGCCAGCAGATTGAGTCCGGACAATGAGCAGTTCTTC
NA	few	TRBV6-1	TRBJ1-5	13	CASAPDPNRPQHF	TGTGCCAGCGCCCCTGACCCGAATAGGCCCCAGCATTTT
NA	few	TRBV12-3/TRBV12-4	TRBJ2-2	14	CASSFTGHTGELFF	TGTGCCAGCAGTTTTACAGGACACACCGGGGAGCTGTTTTTT
NA	few	TRBV7-8	TRBJ1-1	16	CASSLRRELLNTEAFF	TGTGCCAGCAGCTTACGTAGAGAGCTGTTGAACACTGAAGCTTTCTTT
NA	few	TRBV5-1	TRBJ2-3	14	CASSPTGRTDTQYF	TGCGCCAGCAGCCCGACAGGCAGGACAGATACGCAGTATTTT
TRBD1	few	TRBV20-1	TRBJ2-5	17	CSARDIPRTGGMETPYF	TGCAGTGCTAGAGACATTCCCCGGACAGGTGGGATGGAGACCCCGTACTTC
NA	few	TRBV20-1	TRBJ1-4	16	CSAREAGYEHNEKLFF	TGCAGTGCTAGGGAAGCTGGGTACGAGCACAATGAAAAACTGTTTTTT
NA	NA	TRBV7-8	TRBJ2-3	14	CASSSPGYTDTQYF	TGTGCCAGCAGCTCCCCGGGGTACACAGATACGCAGTATTTT
NA	few	TRBV7-3	TRBJ2-2	18	CASSLYSDGRKSVGELFF	TGTGCCAGCAGCTTATATTCAGATGGAAGAAAGAGCGTCGGGGAGCTGTTTTTT
TRBD2	few	TRBV20-1	TRBJ2-1	15	CSASGTSFGRAEQFF	TGCAGTGCTAGCGGGACTAGCTTCGGTCGGGCTGAGCAGTTCTTC
NA	few	TRBV12-3/TRBV12-4	TRBJ1-3	14	CASQKGTSGNTIYF	TGTGCCAGCCAGAAGGGAACCTCTGGAAACACCATATATTTT
TRBD2	NA	TRBV29-1	TRBJ2-1	15	CSVGGGLAGMDEQFF	TGCAGCGTTGGGGGGGGACTAGCGGGGATGGATGAGCAGTTCTTC
NA	few	TRBV16	TRBJ1-6	16	CASSQFDRIVNSPLHF	TGTGCCAGCAGCCAATTCGACAGAATTGTTAATTCACCCCTCCACTTT
NA	NA	TRBV27	TRBJ1-1	11	CASSSGAFAFF	TGTGCCAGCAGTTCCGGGGCCTTTGCTTTCTTT
NA	few	TRBV27	TRBJ1-5	13	CASSWAVNQPQHF	TGTGCCAGCAGTTGGGCAGTCAATCAGCCCCAGCATTTT
TRBD1	few	TRBV12-3/TRBV12-4	TRBJ1-2	12	CASSSGGLGYTF	TGTGCCAGCAGTTCAGGGGGCTTAGGCTACACCTTC
TRBD2	few	TRBV29-1	TRBJ2-3	13	CSNLAGGTDTQYF	TGCAGCAACCTAGCGGGGGGCACAGATACGCAGTATTTT